The sample holds many counts of the clone carrying this T cell receptor beta chain. This entry comes from a study of T cells in Graves' hyperthyroidism and ophthalmopathy. In making diagnoses, clinical symptoms, serum thyroxine and TRAb, thyroid ultrasound and orbital computed tomography were all used. Amplification targeted TCR beta CDR3 regions from RNA transcripts. With the HTBI primer set, the TCR CDR3 went through a first round of RT-PCR. Each CDR3 protein gets one entry after TCRdb re-called the multiplex PCR reads with MiXCR. The repertoire includes about 720,000 distinct CDR3 sequences, roughly 20% of them detected once, and 16% sits in the top ten. Input material: blood. The sequence came from a woman between 45 and 60 years old with Graves' hyperthyroidism that later progressed to Graves' ophthalmopathy.

The CDR3 DNA reads TGTGCCACGGCAGGGACAGAATACACTGAAGCTTTCTTT. This translates into CATAGTEYTEAFF. V is TRBV12-3 or TRBV12-4 and J is TRBJ1-1; TRBD1 aligns across 7 bases. The CDR3 has 13 residues. The V and J ends lost 10 bases and 3 bases, in that order; junction bases with no gene match: 8.